Below are 22 T cell receptor beta chains sequenced from a single sample in a study of shared clonotypes between healthy human individuals. Clones were read by immunoSEQ multiplex PCR, and TCRdb kept only the in-frame ones, dropping some. Among about 680,000 clones listed, 60% to 75% were seen once. The sequencing input was memory CD4+ T cells sorted from blood. Subset: CD45RA-negative fraction. The source is a woman under 40 in good health.

This rearrangement joins TRBV29-1 to TRBJ2-3; 7 nucleotides agree with TRBD1. Germline CDR1 and CDR2: SQVTM and ANQGSEA. CDR3 length: 12 amino acids. Unmatched junction bases numbered 1, after V lost 4 bases and J lost 3 bases. The CDR3: CSVGGQTDTQYF. CDR3 bases: TGCAGCGTTGGGGGACAGACAGATACGCAGTATTTT.

In DNA form, the CDR3 reads TGTGCCAGGGAAGAGACCCAGTACTTC. Amino acids: CAREETQYF. This chain uses TRBV27 with TRBJ2-5; D not resolved. Trimming removed 9 bases at V and 3 bases at J, with 2 bases between. The germline CDR1 and CDR2 sequences are MNHEY and SMNVEV (reference sequence). The CDR3 consists of 9 residues.

V usage is TRBV25-1 and J usage is TRBJ1-1; D might be TRBD1 (6 bases). The germline V gene has CDR1 MGHDK and CDR2 SYGVNS. The V end lost 7 bases, the J end lost 3 bases, and 12 bases lay between the germline ends. CDR3 length equals 13 residues. In DNA form, the CDR3 reads TGTGCCAGCACGCTATGGGGGCACACTGAAGCTTTCTTT. Protein: CASTLWGHTEAFF.

This clone was found once. The chain links TRBV4-1 to TRBJ2-3; D is perhaps TRBD1 (6 bases). This CDR3 is 15 amino acids long. Trimming pared 3 bases from V and 3 bases from J, leaving 13 bases between. CDR1 is MGHRA and CDR2 is YSYEKL in the germline V gene. In DNA form, the CDR3 reads TGCGCCAGCAGCCAGGGGGCCGCTCGTACAGATACGCAGTATTTT. It specifies CASSQGAARTDTQYF.

The CDR3 region has the DNA TGTGCCAGCAGTTATGCGGCGGGGGCCGTCTACAATGAGCAGTTCTTC. It codes for CASSYAAGAVYNEQFF. The chain combines TRBV28 with TRBJ2-1; D might be TRBD2 (7 bases). The ends were cut back, 4 bases at V and 3 bases at J, with 16 bases in the middle. CDR1 is MDHEN, CDR2 SYDVKM, per germline. CDR3 length: 16 amino acids. Filled out from reference TRBV28 and TRBJ2-1, the complete variable domain reads DVKVTQSSRYLVKRTGEKVFLECVQDMDHENMFWYRQDPGLGLRLIYFSYDVKMKEKGDIPEGYSVSREKKERFSLILESASTNQTSMYLCASSYAAGAVYNEQFFGPGTRLTVL.

The J gene is TRBJ2-1, the V gene TRBV5-1; D is possibly TRBD2 (6 bases). The CDR3 is 15 amino acids. In germline, CDR1 is SGHRS, CDR2 YFSETQ. The V end lost 4 bases, the J end lost 2 bases, and 13 bases lay between the germline ends. In nucleotides, the CDR3 is TGCGCCAGCAGCCGGACTATAGAAACCTACAATGAGCAGTTCTTC. It codes for CASSRTIETYNEQFF.

In this sample, this clone turned up a few times. The chain carries TRBV6-1 and TRBJ2-4; D uncertain. Deletions cut 1 base from V and 4 bases from J, with 8 bases between. In germline, CDR1 is MNHNS, CDR2 SASEGT. This CDR3 comprises 14 residues. This CDR3 is CASSEETGKNIQYF. The CDR3 bases are TGTGCCAGCAGTGAAGAGACTGGGAAAAACATTCAGTACTTC.

The chain combines TRBV7-9 with TRBJ2-7, with D maybe TRBD1 (6 bases). The CDR3 spans 15 residues. Trimming cost V 3 bases and J 0 bases, with 12 bases left between them. Germline CDR1 reads SEHNR; CDR2 reads FQNEAQ (reference sequence). In DNA, the CDR3 is TGTGCCAGCAGCTTTAGGGGGAGTTACTCCTACGAGCAGTACTTC. Its translation is CASSFRGSYSYEQYF. Full variable domain (outside the CDR3, taken from reference TRBV7-9 and TRBJ2-7): DTGVSQNPRHKITKRGQNVTFRCDPISEHNRLYWYRQTLGQGPEFLTYFQNEAQLEKSRLLSDRFSAERPKGSFSTLEIQRTEQGDSAMYLCASSFRGSYSYEQYFGPGTRLTVT.

The chain uses TRBV5-8 and TRBJ1-5; TRBD1 is a possible D gene (5 bases). Germline CDR1 reads SGHTS; CDR2 reads YDEGEE. The CDR3 is 15 amino acids. Deletions cut 3 bases from V and 3 bases from J, with 13 bases between. This CDR3 is CASSSRWGNNQPQHF. Here the CDR3 DNA reads TGTGCCAGCAGCTCGAGGTGGGGGAACAATCAGCCCCAGCATTTT.

This chain uses TRBV6-1 with TRBJ2-3, with 8 positions matching TRBD2. In germline, CDR1 is MNHNS, CDR2 SASEGT. The CDR3 runs 14 residues. J lost 5 bases, V lost 2 bases, and 3 bases had no gene match. The CDR3 DNA reads TGTGCCAGCAGTGAAACTAGCGGAGGAGATACGCAGTATTTT. Residues: CASSETSGGDTQYF.

The V gene is TRBV28, the J gene TRBJ2-1; 8 positions match TRBD2. Germline V gene data show CDR1 as MDHEN and CDR2 as SYDVKM. Trimming cost V 7 bases and J 16 bases; bases outside gene matches: 18. The CDR3 totals 14 residues. CDR3 protein: CASTPEVAGSIGFF. The CDR3 coding sequence is TGTGCCAGCACCCCCGAGGTAGCGGGAAGCATTGGTTTCTTC.

The V call is TRBV25-1, the J call TRBJ2-1, with 10 bases identical to TRBD2. The CDR3 sequence is 17 residues long. Unmatched junction bases numbered 13, after V lost 7 bases and J lost 4 bases. The germline gives CDR1 MGHDK, CDR2 SYGVNS. CDR3 sequence reads: CASTQRASGSPYNEQFF. Written as DNA, the CDR3 is TGTGCCAGCACCCAACGCGCTAGCGGGAGCCCTTACAATGAGCAGTTCTTC.

In its sample, this clone was seen once. This sequence joins TRBV7-6 and TRBJ2-7, with D possibly being TRBD2 (5 bases). Trimming shortened V by 5 bases and J by 6 bases, and 11 bases separated the two germline ends. Germline V lookup: CDR1 SGHVS, CDR2 FNYEAQ. This CDR3 contains 12 residues. The CDR3 coding sequence is TGTGCCAGCAGCCTCCCGGCGGGCGAGCAGTACTTC. Residues: CASSLPAGEQYF.

This clone was observed at least ten times. The chain carries TRBV4-2 and TRBJ1-4, with no clear D. The CDR3 runs to 12 residues. Germline CDR1 is LGHNA and CDR2 is YNFKEQ. The V gene lost 2 bases and the J gene lost 6 bases, with 4 bases spanning the gap. The CDR3 region is CASSQRYEKLFF. DNA of the CDR3: TGTGCCAGCAGCCAAAGATATGAAAAACTGTTTTTT.

CDR3 loop: CASSLQGAGEQYF. The CDR3 nucleotides read TGTGCCAGCAGCCTCCAGGGAGCGGGAGAGCAGTACTTC. The V call is TRBV14, the J call TRBJ2-7; 7 bases fit TRBD2. CDR1 and CDR2 from the germline V gene are SGHDN and FVKESK. J was trimmed by 7 bases and V by 4 bases; bases with no gene match: 7. The CDR3 runs 13 residues.

The chain has TRBV18 and TRBJ2-3; D is unresolved. V was shortened by 2 bases and J by 7 bases, with 7 bases between the two germline ends. The CDR3 spans 12 residues. CDR1 and CDR2 from the germline V gene are KGHSH and LQKENI. The CDR3 loop is CASSPSAYTQYF. In DNA, the CDR3 is TGTGCCAGCTCACCATCGGCATATACGCAGTATTTT.

The genes are TRBV6-5 and TRBJ2-1, with no clear D. Trimming stripped 2 bases from V and 5 bases from J, with 13 bases between. CDR1 is MNHEY and CDR2 is SVGAGI in the germline V gene. This CDR3 has 15 amino acids. This CDR3 reads CASSYASYPNNEQFF. In DNA, the CDR3 is TGTGCCAGCAGTTACGCCTCATACCCTAACAATGAGCAGTTCTTC.

CDR3 DNA: TGTGCCAGCAGCCCATCCCGCGTTGCCGGGGAGCTGTTTTTT. Its protein product is CASSPSRVAGELFF. This rearrangement joins TRBV7-8 to TRBJ2-2; D is unclear. Germline V gene data show CDR1 as SGHVS and CDR2 as FQNEAQ. V was clipped by 5 bases and J by 6 bases, with 13 bases between them. The CDR3 is 14 amino acids.

V and J are TRBV11-3 and TRBJ2-3; TRBD2 aligns across 12 bases. Germline trimming cut 2 bases from V and 4 bases from J; bases unmatched to any gene: 10. Germline V lookup: CDR1 SGHNT, CDR2 YENEEA. CDR3 length: 18 residues. The CDR3 sequence is CASSLKGRLAGEADTQYF. The CDR3 nucleotides are TGTGCCAGCAGCTTAAAAGGGCGACTAGCGGGAGAGGCAGATACGCAGTATTTT. The whole variable domain, remainder taken from reference TRBV11-3 and TRBJ2-3, is EAGVVQSPRYKIIEKKQPVAFWCNPISGHNTLYWYLQNLGQGPELLIRYENEEAVDDSQLPKDRFSAERLKGVDSTLKIQPAELGDSAVYLCASSLKGRLAGEADTQYFGPGTRLTVL.

V and J are TRBV27 and TRBJ2-1, with D tentatively TRBD1 (5 bases). This CDR3 has 14 residues. Deletions cut 4 bases from V and 7 bases from J, with 14 bases between. CDR1 and CDR2 (germline): MNHEY, SMNVEV (reference sequence). CDR3 sequence: CASSSNRHHNEQFF. In nucleotides, the CDR3 is TGTGCCAGCAGTTCTAACAGGCACCATAATGAGCAGTTCTTC.

The chain has TRBV19 and TRBJ2-7; tentative D call: TRBD1 (6 bases). Germline V gene lookup returns CDR1 LNHDA and CDR2 SQIVND (reference sequence). V was trimmed by 6 bases and J by 2 bases, leaving 20 bases between them. CDR3 length: 16 amino acids. The CDR3 loop reads CASRYPSSGQAYEQYF. CDR3 coding DNA: TGTGCCAGTAGATACCCCAGCTCGGGACAAGCCTACGAGCAGTACTTC.

Regarding this clone: Other DNA variants within this sample encode the same CDR3. CDR3 protein: CASSRGGDYGYTF. The CDR3 DNA sequence: TGTGCCAGCTCTCGCGGGGGCGACTATGGCTACACCTTC. This chain joins TRBV18 and TRBJ1-2, with D perhaps matching TRBD1 (6 bases). Trimming took off 6 bases at V and 3 bases at J, with 11 bases between the two ends. Per the germline V gene, CDR1 is KGHSH and CDR2 is LQKENI. The CDR3 extends over 13 amino acids.